The TCR beta chain described here comes from a study of CD8 T cells in Susac syndrome. Random hexamers primed reverse transcription of about 0.45 to 1 ug RNA. TCRdb processed the immunoSEQ multiplex PCR reads anew with MiXCR; each CDR3 protein has one entry. The data show some 300,000 distinct CDR3 sequences, about 85% seen once. Through negative isolation, CD4+ and CD8+ T cells were obtained, while TEMRA cells were enriched using FACS. CDR3 length: 15 amino acids. Germline V gene sequence: CDR1 MNHEY, CDR2 SMNVEV (reference sequence). Trimming cost V 5 bases and J 8 bases; bases outside gene matches: 13.

The chain employs TRBV27 and TRBJ2-7; 9 bases line up with TRBD1. The clonotype comes from a human donor with multiple sclerosis. Sequenced: CD8+ T cells from PBMCs. The CDR3 here is CASSPWTPGQGKQYF. CDR3 DNA: TGTGCCAGCAGTCCCTGGACGCCGGGACAGGGAAAGCAGTACTTC.